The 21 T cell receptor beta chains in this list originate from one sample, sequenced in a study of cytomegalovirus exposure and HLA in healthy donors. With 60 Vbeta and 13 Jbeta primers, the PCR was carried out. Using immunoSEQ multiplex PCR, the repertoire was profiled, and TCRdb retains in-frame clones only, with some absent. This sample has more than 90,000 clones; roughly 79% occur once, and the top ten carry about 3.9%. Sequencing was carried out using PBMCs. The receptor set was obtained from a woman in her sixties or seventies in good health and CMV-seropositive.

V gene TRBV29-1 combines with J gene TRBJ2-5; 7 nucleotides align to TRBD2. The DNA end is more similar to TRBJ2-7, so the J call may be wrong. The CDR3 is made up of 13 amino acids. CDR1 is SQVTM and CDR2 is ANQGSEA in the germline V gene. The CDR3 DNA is TGCAGCGTTTGGGACTATTCCTCCTACGAGCAGTACTTC. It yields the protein CSVWDYSSYEQYF.

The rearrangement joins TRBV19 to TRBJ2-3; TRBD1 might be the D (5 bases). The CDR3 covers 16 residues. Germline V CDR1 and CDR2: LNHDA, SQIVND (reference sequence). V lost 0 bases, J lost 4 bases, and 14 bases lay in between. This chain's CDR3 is CASSIDPAGRSDTQYF. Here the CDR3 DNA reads TGTGCCAGTAGTATAGATCCGGCAGGGCGGTCAGATACGCAGTATTTT.

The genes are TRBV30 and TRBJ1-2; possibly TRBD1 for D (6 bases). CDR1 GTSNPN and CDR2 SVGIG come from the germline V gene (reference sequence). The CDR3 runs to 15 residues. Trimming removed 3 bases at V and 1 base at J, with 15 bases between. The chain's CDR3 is CAWSTVGQHNYGYTF. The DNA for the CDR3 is TGTGCCTGGAGCACCGTAGGACAGCATAACTATGGCTACACCTTC. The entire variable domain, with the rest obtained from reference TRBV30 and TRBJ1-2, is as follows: SQTIHQWPATLVQPVGSPLSLECTVEGTSNPNLYWYRQAAGRGLQLLFYSVGIGQISSEVPQNLSASRPQDRQFILSSKKLLLSDSGFYLCAWSTVGQHNYGYTFGSGTRLTVV.

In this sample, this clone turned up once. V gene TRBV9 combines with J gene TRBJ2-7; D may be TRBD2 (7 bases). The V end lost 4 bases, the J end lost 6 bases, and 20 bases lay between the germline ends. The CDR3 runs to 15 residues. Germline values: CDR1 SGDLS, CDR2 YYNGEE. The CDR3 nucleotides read TGTGCCAGCAGCTTTGGGGGGGCCAGAGGAGGCGAGCAGTACTTC. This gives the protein CASSFGGARGGEQYF.

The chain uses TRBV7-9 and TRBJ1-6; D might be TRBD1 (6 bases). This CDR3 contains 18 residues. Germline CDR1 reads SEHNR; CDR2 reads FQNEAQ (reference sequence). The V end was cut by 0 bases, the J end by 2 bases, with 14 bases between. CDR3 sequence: CASSLASAGATYNSPLHF. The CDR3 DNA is TGTGCCAGCAGCTTAGCGTCGGCAGGGGCAACCTATAATTCACCCCTCCACTTT.

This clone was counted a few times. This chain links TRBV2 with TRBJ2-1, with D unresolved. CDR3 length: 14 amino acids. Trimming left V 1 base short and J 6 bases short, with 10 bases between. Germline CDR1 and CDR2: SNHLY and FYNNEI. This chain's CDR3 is CASSEGVSTNEQFF. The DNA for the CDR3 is TGTGCCAGCAGTGAAGGAGTTTCAACCAATGAGCAGTTCTTC. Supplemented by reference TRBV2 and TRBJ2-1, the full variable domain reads EPEVTQTPSHQVTQMGQEVILRCVPISNHLYFYWYRQILGQKVEFLVSFYNNEISEKSEIFDDQFSVERPDGSNFTLKIRSTKLEDSAMYFCASSEGVSTNEQFFGPGTRLTVL.

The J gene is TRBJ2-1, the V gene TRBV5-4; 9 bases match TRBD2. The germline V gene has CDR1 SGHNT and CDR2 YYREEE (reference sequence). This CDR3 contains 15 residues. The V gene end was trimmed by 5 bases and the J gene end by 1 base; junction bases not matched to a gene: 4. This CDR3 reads CASRAGLASYNEQFF. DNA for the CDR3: TGTGCCAGCAGGGCGGGACTAGCTTCCTACAATGAGCAGTTCTTC. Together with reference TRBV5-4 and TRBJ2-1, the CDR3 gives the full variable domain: ETGVTQSPTHLIKTRGQQVTLRCSSQSGHNTVSWYQQALGQGPQFIFQYYREEENGRGNFPPRFSGLQFPNYSSELNVNALELDDSALYLCASRAGLASYNEQFFGPGTRLTVL.

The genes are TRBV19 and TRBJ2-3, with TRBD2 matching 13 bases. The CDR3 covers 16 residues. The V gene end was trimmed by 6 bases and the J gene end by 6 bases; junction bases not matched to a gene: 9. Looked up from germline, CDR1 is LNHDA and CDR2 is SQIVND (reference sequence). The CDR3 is CASRKLAGGSSDTQYF. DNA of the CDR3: TGTGCCAGTAGAAAACTAGCGGGAGGGTCGTCTGATACGCAGTATTTT.

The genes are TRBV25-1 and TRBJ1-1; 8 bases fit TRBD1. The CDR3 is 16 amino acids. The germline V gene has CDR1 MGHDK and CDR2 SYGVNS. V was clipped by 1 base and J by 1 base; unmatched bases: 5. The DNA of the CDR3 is TGTGCCAGCAGTGAATTGGGAGACAGGGGGAACACTGAAGCTTTCTTT. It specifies CASSELGDRGNTEAFF.

The CDR3 loop reads CASSPLGMGRLNTEAFF. The CDR3 DNA follows: TGTGCCAGCAGCCCCTTAGGAATGGGCAGGCTGAACACTGAAGCTTTCTTT. The chain carries TRBV7-3 and TRBJ1-1; D is unclear. Germline CDR1 SGHTA, CDR2 FQGTGA. The CDR3 runs to 17 residues. Trimming took off 5 bases at V and 0 bases at J, with 19 bases between the two ends. Supplemented by reference TRBV7-3 and TRBJ1-1, the full variable domain reads GAGVSQTPSNKVTEKGKYVELRCDPISGHTALYWYRQSLGQGPEFLIYFQGTGAADDSGLPNDRFFAVRPEGSVSTLKIQRTERGDSAVYLCASSPLGMGRLNTEAFFGQGTRLTVV.

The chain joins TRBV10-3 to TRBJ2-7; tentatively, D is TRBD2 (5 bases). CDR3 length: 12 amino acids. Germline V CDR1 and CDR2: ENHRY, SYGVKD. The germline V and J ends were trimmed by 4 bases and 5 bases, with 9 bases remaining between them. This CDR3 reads CAISVIGNEQYF. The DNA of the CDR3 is TGTGCCATCAGTGTTATCGGGAACGAGCAGTACTTC.

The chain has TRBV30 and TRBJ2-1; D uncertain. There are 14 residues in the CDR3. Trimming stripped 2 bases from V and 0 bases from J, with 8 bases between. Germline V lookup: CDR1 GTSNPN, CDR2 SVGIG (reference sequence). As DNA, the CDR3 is TGTGCCTGGAGTACAGACATCTCCTACAATGAGCAGTTCTTC. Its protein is CAWSTDISYNEQFF.

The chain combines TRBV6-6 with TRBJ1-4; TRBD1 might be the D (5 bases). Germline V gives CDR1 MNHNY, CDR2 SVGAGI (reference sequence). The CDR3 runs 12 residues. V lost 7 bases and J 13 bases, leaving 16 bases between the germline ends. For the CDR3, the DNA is TGTGCCAGCACCCATCCGGGGGAGGGACTGTTTTTT. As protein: CASTHPGEGLFF.

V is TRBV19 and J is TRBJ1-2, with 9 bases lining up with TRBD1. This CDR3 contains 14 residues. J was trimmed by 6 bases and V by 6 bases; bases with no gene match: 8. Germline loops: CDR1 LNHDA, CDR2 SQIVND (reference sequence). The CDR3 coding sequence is TGTGCCAGTAGGCGGACAGGGGAAGGAGATGGCTACACCTTC. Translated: CASRRTGEGDGYTF.

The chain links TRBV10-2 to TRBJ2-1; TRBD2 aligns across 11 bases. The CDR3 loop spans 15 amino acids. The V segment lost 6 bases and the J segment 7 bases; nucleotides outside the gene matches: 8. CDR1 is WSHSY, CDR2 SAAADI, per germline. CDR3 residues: CASSVTSGRGNEQFF. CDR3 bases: TGCGCCAGCAGCGTTACTAGCGGGAGAGGGAATGAGCAGTTCTTC.

In DNA form, the CDR3 reads TGTGCCTGGATTTTTGGGGCTCAGGAGCAGTACTTC. Protein: CAWIFGAQEQYF. The V gene is TRBV30, the J gene TRBJ2-7; perhaps TRBD1 as D (5 bases). The CDR3 is 12 residues long. V lost 4 bases, J lost 7 bases, and 14 bases lay in between. The germline V gene has CDR1 GTSNPN and CDR2 SVGIG (reference sequence).

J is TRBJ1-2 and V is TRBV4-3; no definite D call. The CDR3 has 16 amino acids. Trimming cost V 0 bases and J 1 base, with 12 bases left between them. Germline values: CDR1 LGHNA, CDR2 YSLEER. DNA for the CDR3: TGCGCCAGCAGCCAAGATTTGGCCGGAGTTAACTATGGCTACACCTTC. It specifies CASSQDLAGVNYGYTF.

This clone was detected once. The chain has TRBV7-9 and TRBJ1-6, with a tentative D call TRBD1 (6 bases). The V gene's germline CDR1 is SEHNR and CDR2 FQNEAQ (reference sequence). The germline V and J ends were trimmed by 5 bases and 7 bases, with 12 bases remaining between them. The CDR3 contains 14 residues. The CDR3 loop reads CASSARQENSPLHF. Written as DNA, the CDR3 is TGTGCCAGCAGCGCTCGACAGGAGAATTCACCCCTCCACTTT.

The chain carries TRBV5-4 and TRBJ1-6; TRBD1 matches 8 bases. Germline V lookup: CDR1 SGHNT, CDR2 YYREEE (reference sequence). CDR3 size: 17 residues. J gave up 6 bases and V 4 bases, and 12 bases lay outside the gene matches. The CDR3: CASSPHTDRGGNSPLHF. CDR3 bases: TGTGCCAGCAGCCCCCATACCGACAGGGGCGGTAATTCACCCCTCCACTTT. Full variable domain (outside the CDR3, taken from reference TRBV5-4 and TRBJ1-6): ETGVTQSPTHLIKTRGQQVTLRCSSQSGHNTVSWYQQALGQGPQFIFQYYREEENGRGNFPPRFSGLQFPNYSSELNVNALELDDSALYLCASSPHTDRGGNSPLHFGNGTRLTVT.

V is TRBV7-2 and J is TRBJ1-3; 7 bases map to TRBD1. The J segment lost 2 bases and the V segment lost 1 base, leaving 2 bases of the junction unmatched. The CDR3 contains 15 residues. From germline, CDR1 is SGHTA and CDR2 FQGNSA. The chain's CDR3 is CASSLDRGTGNTIYF. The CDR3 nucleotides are TGTGCCAGCAGCTTAGACAGGGGTACTGGAAACACCATATATTTT.

Here the CDR3 reads CASNTQPGLNNEQFF. Written as DNA, the CDR3 is TGTGCCAGCAACACCCAACCGGGACTAAATAATGAGCAGTTCTTC. The chain has TRBV9 and TRBJ2-1; 7 bases fit TRBD2. The CDR3 is 15 amino acids. Germline CDR1 is SGDLS and CDR2 is YYNGEE. J gave up 7 bases and V 6 bases, and 13 bases lay outside the gene matches. Filled out from reference TRBV9 and TRBJ2-1, the complete variable domain reads DSGVTQTPKHLITATGQRVTLRCSPRSGDLSVYWYQQSLDQGLQFLIQYYNGEERAKGNILERFSAQQFPDLHSELNLSSLELGDSALYFCASNTQPGLNNEQFFGPGTRLTVL.